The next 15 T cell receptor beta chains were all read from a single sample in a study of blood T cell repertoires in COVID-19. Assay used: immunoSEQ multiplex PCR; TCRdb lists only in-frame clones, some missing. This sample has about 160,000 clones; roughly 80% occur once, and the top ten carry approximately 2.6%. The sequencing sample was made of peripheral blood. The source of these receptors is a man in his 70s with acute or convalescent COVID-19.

CDR3 protein: CASSLYGQGLYEQYF. CDR3 nucleotides: TGTGCCAGCAGCTTGTACGGACAGGGCCTCTACGAGCAGTACTTC. The chain links TRBV5-6 to TRBJ2-7, with 8 nucleotides matching TRBD1. Germline assignment: CDR1 SGHDT and CDR2 YYEEEE. V lost 1 base, J lost 3 bases, and 6 bases stayed unmatched. This CDR3 is 15 amino acids long. Full variable domain (missing parts from reference TRBV5-6 and TRBJ2-7): DAGVTQSPTHLIKTRGQQVTLRCSPKSGHDTVSWYQQALGQGPQFIFQYYEEEERQRGNFPDRFSGHQFPNYSSELNVNALLLGDSALYLCASSLYGQGLYEQYFGPGTRLTVT.

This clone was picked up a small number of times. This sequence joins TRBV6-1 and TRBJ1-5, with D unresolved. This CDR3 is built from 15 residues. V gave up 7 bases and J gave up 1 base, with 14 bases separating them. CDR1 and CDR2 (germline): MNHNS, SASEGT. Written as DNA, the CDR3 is TGTGCCAGCAACGAGGGCGGAGGAAGCAATCAGCCCCAGCATTTT. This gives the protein CASNEGGGSNQPQHF.

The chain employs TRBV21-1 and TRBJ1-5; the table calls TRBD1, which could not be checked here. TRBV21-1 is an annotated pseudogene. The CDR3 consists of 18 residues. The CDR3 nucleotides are TGTGCCAGCAGCAAAGTAAAGTTGAGACAGGGAAAGGGTCAGCCCCAGCATTTT. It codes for CASSKVKLRQGKGQPQHF.

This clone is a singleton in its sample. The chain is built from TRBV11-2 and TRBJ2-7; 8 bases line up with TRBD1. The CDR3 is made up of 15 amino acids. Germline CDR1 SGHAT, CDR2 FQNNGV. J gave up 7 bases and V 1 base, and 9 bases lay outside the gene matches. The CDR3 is CASSLGQGLVREQYF. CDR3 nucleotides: TGTGCCAGCAGCTTAGGACAGGGGCTCGTACGGGAGCAGTACTTC. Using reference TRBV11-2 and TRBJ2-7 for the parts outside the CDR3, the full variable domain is EAGVAQSPRYKIIEKRQSVAFWCNPISGHATLYWYQQILGQGPKLLIQFQNNGVVDDSQLPKDRFSAERLKGVDSTLKIQPAKLEDSAVYLCASSLGQGLVREQYFGPGTRLTVT.

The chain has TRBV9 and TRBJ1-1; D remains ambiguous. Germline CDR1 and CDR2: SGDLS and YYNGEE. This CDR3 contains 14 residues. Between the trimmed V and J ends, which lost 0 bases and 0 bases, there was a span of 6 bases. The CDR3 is CASSVGLMNTEAFF. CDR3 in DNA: TGTGCCAGCAGCGTAGGGCTGATGAACACTGAAGCTTTCTTT.

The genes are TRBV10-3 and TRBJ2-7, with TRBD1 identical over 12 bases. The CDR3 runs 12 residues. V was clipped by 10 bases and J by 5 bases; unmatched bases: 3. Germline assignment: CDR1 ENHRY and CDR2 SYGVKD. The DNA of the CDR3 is TGTGCCACCGGGACAGGGGGCAACGAGCAGTACTTC. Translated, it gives CATGTGGNEQYF.

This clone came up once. CDR3 nucleotide sequence: TGTGCCAGCAGCTTAGATACGAAGCCGTATGAAGCTTTCTTT. This translates into CASSLDTKPYEAFF. The chain combines TRBV11-3 with TRBJ1-1, with D hard to call. Germline V lookup: CDR1 SGHNT, CDR2 YENEEA. V lost 0 bases and J 7 bases, leaving 12 bases between the germline ends. This CDR3 contains 14 residues.

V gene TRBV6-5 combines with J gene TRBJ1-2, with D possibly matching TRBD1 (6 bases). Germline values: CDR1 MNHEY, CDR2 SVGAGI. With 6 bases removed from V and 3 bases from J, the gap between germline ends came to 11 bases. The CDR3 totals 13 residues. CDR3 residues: CASRPGVDYGYTF. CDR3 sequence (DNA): TGTGCCAGCAGGCCAGGGGTCGACTATGGCTACACCTTC.

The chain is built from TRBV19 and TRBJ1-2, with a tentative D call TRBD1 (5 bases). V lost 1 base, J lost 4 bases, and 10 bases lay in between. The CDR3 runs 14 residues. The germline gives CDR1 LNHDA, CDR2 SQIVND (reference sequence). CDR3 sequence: CASSIGAGIYGYTF. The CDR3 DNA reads TGTGCCAGTAGTATAGGGGCAGGGATCTATGGCTACACCTTC.

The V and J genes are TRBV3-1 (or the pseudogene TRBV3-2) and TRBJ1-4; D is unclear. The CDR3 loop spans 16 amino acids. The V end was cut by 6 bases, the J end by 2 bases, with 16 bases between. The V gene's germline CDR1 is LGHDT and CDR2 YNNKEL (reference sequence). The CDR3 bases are TGTGCCAGCAGTAAGGACTTTGGTAGGACTAATGAAAAACTGTTTTTT. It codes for CASSKDFGRTNEKLFF.

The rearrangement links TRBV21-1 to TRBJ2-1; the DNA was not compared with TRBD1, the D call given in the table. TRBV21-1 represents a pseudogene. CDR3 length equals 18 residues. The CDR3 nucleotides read TGTGCCAGCAGCAAAGTGACAAGGGACAGGGTAATTTACAATGAGCAGTTCTTC. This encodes CASSKVTRDRVIYNEQFF.

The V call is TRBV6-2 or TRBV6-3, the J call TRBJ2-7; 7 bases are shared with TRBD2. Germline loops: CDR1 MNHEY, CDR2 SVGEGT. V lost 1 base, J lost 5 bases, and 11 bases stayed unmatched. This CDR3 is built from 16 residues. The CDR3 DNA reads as TGTGCCAGCAGTTACTTCGCGGGAGCGATCCTGGACGAGCAGTACTTC. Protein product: CASSYFAGAILDEQYF.

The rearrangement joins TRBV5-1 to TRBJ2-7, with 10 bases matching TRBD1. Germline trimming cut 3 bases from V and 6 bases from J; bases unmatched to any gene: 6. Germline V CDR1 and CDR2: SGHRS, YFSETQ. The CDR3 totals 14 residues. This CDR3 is CASSWGTGEAEQYF. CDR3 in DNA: TGCGCCAGCAGCTGGGGGACAGGGGAGGCCGAGCAGTACTTC.

CDR3 sequence: CAISESQGSTGELFF. The CDR3 region has the DNA TGTGCCATCAGTGAGTCACAGGGGAGCACCGGGGAGCTGTTTTTT. This chain joins TRBV10-3 and TRBJ2-2; 7 nucleotides match TRBD1. J was trimmed by 4 bases and V by 0 bases; bases with no gene match: 2. Germline-derived CDR1 and CDR2 are ENHRY and SYGVKD. CDR3 length: 15 residues.

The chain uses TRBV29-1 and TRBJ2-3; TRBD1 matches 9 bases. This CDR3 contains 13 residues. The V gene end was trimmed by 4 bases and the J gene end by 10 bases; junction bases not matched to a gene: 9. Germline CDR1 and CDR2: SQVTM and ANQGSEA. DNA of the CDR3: TGCAGCGTTGGACAGGGGGTCCCTTTGGCGCAGTATTTT. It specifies CSVGQGVPLAQYF.